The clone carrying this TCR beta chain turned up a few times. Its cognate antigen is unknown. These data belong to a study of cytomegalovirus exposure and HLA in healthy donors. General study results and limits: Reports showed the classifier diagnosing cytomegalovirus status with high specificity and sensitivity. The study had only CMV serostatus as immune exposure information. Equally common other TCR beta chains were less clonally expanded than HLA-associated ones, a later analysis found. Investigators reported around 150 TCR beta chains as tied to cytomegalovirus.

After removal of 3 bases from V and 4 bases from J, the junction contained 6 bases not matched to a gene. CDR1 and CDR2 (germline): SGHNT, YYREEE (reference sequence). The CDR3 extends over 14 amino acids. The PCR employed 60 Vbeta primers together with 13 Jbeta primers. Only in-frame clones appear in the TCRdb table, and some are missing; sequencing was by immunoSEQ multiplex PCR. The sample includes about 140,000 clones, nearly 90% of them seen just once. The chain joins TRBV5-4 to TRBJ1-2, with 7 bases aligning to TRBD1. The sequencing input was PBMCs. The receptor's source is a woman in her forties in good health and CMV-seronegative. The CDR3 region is CASSSSGTAYGYTF. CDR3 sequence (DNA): TGTGCCAGCAGCTCTAGCGGGACAGCCTATGGCTACACCTTC.